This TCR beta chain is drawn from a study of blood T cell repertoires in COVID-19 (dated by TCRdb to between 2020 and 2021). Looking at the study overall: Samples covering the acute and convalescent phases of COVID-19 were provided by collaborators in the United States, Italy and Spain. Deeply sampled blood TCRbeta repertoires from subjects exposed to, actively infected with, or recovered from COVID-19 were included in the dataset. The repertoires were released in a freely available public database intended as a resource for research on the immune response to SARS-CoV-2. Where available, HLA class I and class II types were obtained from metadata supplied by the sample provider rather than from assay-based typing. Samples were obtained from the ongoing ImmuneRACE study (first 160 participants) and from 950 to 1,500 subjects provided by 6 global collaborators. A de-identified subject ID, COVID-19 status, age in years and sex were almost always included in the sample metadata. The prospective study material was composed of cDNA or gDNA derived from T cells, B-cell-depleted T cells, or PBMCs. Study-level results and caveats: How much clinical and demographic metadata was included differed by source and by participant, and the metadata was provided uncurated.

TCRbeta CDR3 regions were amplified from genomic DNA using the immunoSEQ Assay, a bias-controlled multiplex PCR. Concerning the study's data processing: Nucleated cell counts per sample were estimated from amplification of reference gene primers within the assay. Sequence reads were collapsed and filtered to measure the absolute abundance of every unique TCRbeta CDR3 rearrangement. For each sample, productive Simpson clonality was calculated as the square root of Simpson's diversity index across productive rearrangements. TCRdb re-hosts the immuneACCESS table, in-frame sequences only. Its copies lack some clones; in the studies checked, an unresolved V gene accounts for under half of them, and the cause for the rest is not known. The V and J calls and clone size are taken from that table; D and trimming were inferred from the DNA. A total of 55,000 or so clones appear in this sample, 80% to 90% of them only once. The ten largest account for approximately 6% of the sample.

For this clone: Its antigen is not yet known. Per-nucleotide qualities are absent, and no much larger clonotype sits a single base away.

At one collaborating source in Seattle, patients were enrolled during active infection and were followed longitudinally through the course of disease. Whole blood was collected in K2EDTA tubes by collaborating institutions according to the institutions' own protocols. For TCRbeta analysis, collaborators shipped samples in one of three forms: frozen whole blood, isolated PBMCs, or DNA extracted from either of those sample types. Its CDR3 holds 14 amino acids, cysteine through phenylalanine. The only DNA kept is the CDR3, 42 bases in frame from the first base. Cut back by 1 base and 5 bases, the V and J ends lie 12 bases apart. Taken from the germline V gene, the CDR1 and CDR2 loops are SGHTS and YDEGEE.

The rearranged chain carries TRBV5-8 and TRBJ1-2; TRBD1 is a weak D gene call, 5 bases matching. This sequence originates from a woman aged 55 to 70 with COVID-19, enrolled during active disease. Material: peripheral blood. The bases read TGTGCCAGCAGCTTGAAGTTACGGGGGTATGGCTACACCTTC. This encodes CASSLKLRGYGYTF.